This TCR beta chain was captured in a study of shared clonotypes between healthy human individuals. Study outcomes and limitations: Sampling involved blood alone; tissue repertoires likely differ.

V shed 6 bases, J shed 0 bases, and the junction held 10 bases outside the gene matches. Per germline, CDR1 SGHAT and CDR2 FQDESV (reference sequence). The CDR3 contains 16 residues. The table came from immunoSEQ multiplex PCR; TCRdb's copy has only in-frame clones and leaves some out. Of some 2,400,000 clones listed, 90% to 97% are singletons. Notes on this clone: What it binds is unknown.

The receptor's source is a young man in good health. The chain links TRBV11-1 to TRBJ2-7, with 8 bases lining up with TRBD1. Sequencing was performed on naive CD4+ T cells sorted from blood. Documented subset: CD45RA+ positively selected. The CDR3 loop is CASSPAFGTGSYEQYF. DNA of the CDR3: TGTGCCAGCAGTCCCGCCTTCGGGACAGGCTCCTACGAGCAGTACTTC.